The rows below give T cell receptor beta chains drawn from one sample of a study of T cell responses to AZD1222 COVID-19 vaccine. Here immunoSEQ multiplex PCR was the method, and the copy in TCRdb shows in-frame clones only, minus some. The repertoire includes approximately 85,000 clones, about 90% of them detected once, and 7% sits in the top ten. The source was peripheral blood, collected on day 0 of AZD1222 vaccination. These receptors were taken from an adult in good health. CDR3s include the opening cysteine and the closing phenylalanine or tryptophan. The D gene is left open where the match is weak. Not every row has a clone size; where given, it reads once, few, many or a size class.

v_call	j_call	clone_size	d_call	cdr3_nt	cdr3_aa
TRBV28	TRBJ2-7	.	.	TGTGCCAGCAACAAAAGCAGGGTACGATCCGAGCAGTACTTC	CASNKSRVRSEQYF
TRBV27	TRBJ1-2	.	.	TGTGCCAGCAGAGACCTTCAGGGAGCGTACTATGGCTACACCTTC	CASRDLQGAYYGYTF
TRBV5-5	TRBJ1-2	.	.	TGTGCCAGCAGCTTTTTGGCCTCTAACTATGGCTACACCTTC	CASSFLASNYGYTF
TRBV9	TRBJ2-1	.	.	TGTGCCAGCAGCGGGGGGGACCTTAGGAGTGAGCAGTTCTTC	CASSGGDLRSEQFF
TRBV9	TRBJ1-1	.	.	TGTGCCAGCAGTAGGCTTATTTCCCCTGAAGCTTTCTTT	CASSRLISPEAFF
TRBV6-5	TRBJ1-1	.	.	TGTGCCAGCAGTTACTCGAAGGGGACTGAAGCTTTCTTT	CASSYSKGTEAFF
TRBV10-1	TRBJ1-1	once	TRBD1	TGCGCCAGCAGTGGACAGGGGATGGGCACTGAAGCTTTCTTT	CASSGQGMGTEAFF
TRBV14	TRBJ2-2	.	TRBD1	TGTGCCAGCAGCCCAGGCAGGGGGCTGGACACCGGGGAGCTGTTTTTT	CASSPGRGLDTGELFF
TRBV27	TRBJ2-2	.	.	TGTGCCAGCAGTCTAAACACCGGGGAGCTGTTTTTT	CASSLNTGELFF
TRBV19	TRBJ1-2	.	.	TGTGCCAGTAGTATAGAAGGGGCCACCAACTATGGCTACACCTTC	CASSIEGATNYGYTF
TRBV24-1	TRBJ2-2	.	TRBD2	TGTGCCACCAGCGGGGGGGTACGGAAGAACACCGGGGAGCTGTTTTTT	CATSGGVRKNTGELFF
TRBV7-8	TRBJ1-2	.	.	TGTGCCAGCAGCCCGGGACGGAGTAACTATGGCTACACCTTC	CASSPGRSNYGYTF
TRBV7-8	TRBJ1-5	once	TRBD1	TGTGCCAGCAGCGACTCACGGGTCTGGGACAGAAGACGCAATCAGCCCCAGCATTTT	CASSDSRVWDRRRNQPQHF
TRBV7-9	TRBJ1-6	.	TRBD1	TGTGCCAGCAGCGGTTCGCCGGGACAGGGTGAATCACCCCTCCACTTT	CASSGSPGQGESPLHF
TRBV4-3	TRBJ1-2	.	.	TGCGCCAGCAGCCCCTCAGGAAACTATGGCTACACCTTC	CASSPSGNYGYTF
TRBV7-2	TRBJ1-2	.	TRBD1	TGTGCCAGCAGCGTACCGGGACAGGGCCCTCGTGGCTACACCTTC	CASSVPGQGPRGYTF
TRBV6-2/TRBV6-3	TRBJ2-6	few	.	TGTGCCAGCAGTCTCCCCCTCTCTGGGGCCAACGTCCTGACTTTC	CASSLPLSGANVLTF
TRBV19	TRBJ2-5	.	.	TGTGCCAGTAGTAGGTCCAGGAACGAGCAAGAGACCCAGTACTTC	CASSRSRNEQETQYF
TRBV5-1	TRBJ1-2	.	.	TGCGCCAGCAGCTTAGACACAGGGAGGGGTAACTATGGCTACACCTTC	CASSLDTGRGNYGYTF